This T cell receptor (beta chain) was documented in a study of PD-1 blockade in mismatch repair-deficient tumors. Germline lookup yields CDR1 LNHDA and CDR2 SQIVND (reference sequence). V was shortened by 7 bases and J by 5 bases, with 15 bases between the two germline ends. The CDR3 runs to 14 residues. Some clones are missing from TCRdb's copy, which holds only in-frame ones; the method was immunoSEQ multiplex PCR. The top ten hold less than 20% of the sample, which has about 16,000 clones, 84% seen once. TCR sequencing covered a few patients who responded to pembrolizumab. The material was PBMCs, obtained before pembrolizumab treatment. This rearrangement joins TRBV19 to TRBJ1-5; D is unclear. The origin of this receptor is an adult with mismatch repair-deficient cancer. This CDR3 reads CASMPEVADQPQHF. In DNA, the CDR3 is TGTGCCAGTATGCCGGAGGTAGCGGATCAGCCCCAGCATTTT.